The source of this TCR beta chain is a study of cytomegalovirus exposure and HLA in healthy donors (dated by TCRdb to the late 2010s). About the investigation overall: An earlier analysis of under 600 of the donors reported about 250 Gb of sequence data and some 120 million unique TCR beta sequences from around 200 million T cells. Donor age, sex, ethnicity and CMV serostatus were compiled together with the repertoire data. Rather than drawing on any new phenotypic data, the later analysis identified candidate immune exposures from TCR beta sequences and the way those sequences occurred across donors. A later genetic analysis took genome-wide SNP genotypes for about three fifths of the 666 donors and used that subset as a discovery cohort. Of the roughly 400 genotyped donors, over 80% were placed in the genetic ancestry cluster associated with self-reported Caucasian donors. The number of donors typed differed by locus, with roughly 629-640 for A, B, C, DRB1 and DQB1, roughly 520 for DQA1, nearly 610 for DPA1, and 400 to 490 for DPB1. Besides the first cohort of around 670 subjects, a separate validation cohort made up of roughly 120 different subjects was used. Class I and class II HLA loci were covered by the typing at four-digit resolution. The aim of the study was to test whether cataloging public T cell receptors could identify signatures of past pathogen exposure. To predict cytomegalovirus infection status, the study brought together high-throughput TCR immunosequencing, statistical association of individual TCRs with disease status, and machine learning. The study used immunosequencing to profile the T cell repertoires of hundreds of subjects and linked those repertoires to cytomegalovirus serostatus. Because of strong linkage in the cohort, five DR-DQ haplotypes were treated as single units for association and clustering. Around 330 gigabases of sequencing data and roughly 81 million unique TCR sequences made up an early release that covered approximately 700 HLA-typed donors. An earlier analysis of 587 of the donors applied high-throughput TCR beta sequencing to assess whether each TCR beta V gene segment acted as functional or pseudogenic. To study patterns of TCR occurrence, a later analysis re-analyzed previously published TCR beta repertoires from 666 donors and added high-resolution HLA genotyping. Every repertoire in the discovery cohort had been generated on one and the same sequencing platform. Among some 400 genotyped donors of the cohort, an average of approximately 240,000 unique TCR beta nucleotide sequences was sequenced per donor, of which approximately 18% were non-productive. Summary of the overall study and its limitations: Immune exposure information for the cohort was limited to CMV serostatus. A later analysis reported that several top co-occurrence clusters appeared linked to parvovirus B19, influenza, CMV and Epstein-Barr virus. In a later analysis, HLA-associated TCR beta chains were found to be more clonally expanded and to have lower generation probabilities than equally common non-associated chains. Linkage disequilibrium might explain the correlated functional status among segregating V segments, but an unknown experimental factor could not be excluded. A later analysis found that TCR association rates varied across HLA loci, with DRB1 alleles showing the most associated TCRs and HLA-C alleles the fewest. In an earlier analysis of some 540 of the donors, most TCR beta V segments appeared in productive rearrangements about 87% or about 30% of the time, broadly matching IMGT annotations. Most TCR sequences were seen in very few donors, while some public TCRs were found in many individuals. Because HLA typing was unavailable for some donors at each locus, only the typed subset was used in association tests. Roughly 17 rarely observed V segments, including chromosome 9 orphons, were excluded from the earlier analysis of a few hundred of the donors because counts were too low. In vitro tests confirmed that a few of the cytomegalovirus-associated TCR beta chains recognize cytomegalovirus antigens. In a later genetic analysis, fewer N-insertions in productive TCRs were reported among donors in an Asian-associated ancestry cluster than the 666-donor mean. According to the authors, the approach could potentially be generalized to other disease states and immunological phenotypes. A total of 150 or so TCR beta chains were listed by the study as associated with cytomegalovirus. When HLA alleles, especially DR and DQ, strongly co-occurred, attributing TCR associations to individual alleles was difficult. Specific HLA alleles were associated with more than 15,000 TCR beta sequences at a false discovery rate of 0.05 in a later analysis. Some IMGT-functional V segments, including TRBV6-2 and TRBV6-3, could not be told apart with the 87-base-pair reads, so those segments were excluded. Most CMV-associated TCR beta chains appeared to be HLA-restricted in a later analysis, and the HLA associations seemed to be driven largely by CMV exposure. A cluster of highly shared sequence variants was judged likely to be a technical artifact of the sequencing pipeline. The classifier was reported to diagnose cytomegalovirus status with high specificity and sensitivity in both the original cohort and the validation cohort. Only TCR beta chains were sequenced in this cohort, and the absence of alpha or paired-chain data limited detectable features. A later genetic analysis associated a missense DCLRE1C variant with V-gene and J-gene trimming of TCR beta chains, and an independent cohort replicated the association. A further reported finding was that TCR beta sequences accurately predicted the HLA-A and HLA-B alleles for most subjects in the first cohort. The presence/absence analyses assumed that sequencing depth was roughly uniform across donors, and that assumption may not be true.

Germline trimming amounts to 6 bases on V and 2 bases on J, with 4 as the count of junction bases outside the gene matches. According to the germline V gene, CDR1 reads MNHNS and CDR2 reads SASEGT. The CDR3 goes from the cysteine to the phenylalanine over 15 residues. CDR3 DNA only is kept here, 45 bases in frame from base 1. The cohort consisted of 650 to 700 healthy bone marrow donors. At the time of sampling, all cohort members were nominally healthy, though unrecorded immune exposures were likely present. The donor was CMV seronegative and was included in the group of around 320 seronegative cohort members. Each donor provided a peripheral blood sample, and peripheral blood mononuclear cells were used for TCR beta sequencing. Genomic DNA extraction from the blood cell samples was performed with the Qiagen DNeasy Blood Extraction Kit. Library preparation used the immunoSEQ multiplex PCR assay. A mixture of 60 forward primers for TCR Vbeta segments and 13 reverse primers for TCR Jbeta segments was used in the multiplex PCR. Amplification of the CDR3 region of rearranged TCR beta genes was performed with a multiplex PCR assay on genomic DNA. The Illumina HiSeq System was used to sequence the amplified TCR beta libraries as 87-base-pair reads. The authors' analysis ran thus. In a later analysis, some 80 million unique TCR beta chains were counted across the 650 to 700 repertoires, and roughly 9.9 million of these chains were shared by at least two donors. To remove PCR and sequencing errors, raw reads were error-corrected and collapsed into unique sequences using a nearest-neighbor algorithm that merged closely related sequences. CDR3 sequences were aligned to IMGT reference sequences to assign V, D and J gene segments. For a sequence to be retained, at least a six-nucleotide match to both a V gene segment and a J gene segment was required. Rearrangements were classified as productive when the CDR3 lacked stop codons and remained in frame with V and J, and all other rearrangements were classified as non-productive. Following IMGT convention, CDR3 was defined as the stretch from the second conserved V-encoded cysteine up to the conserved J-encoded phenylalanine. Sequences without an unambiguous match to a single V gene segment were excluded from the earlier analysis of approximately 560 of the donors. In an earlier analysis of about 590 of the donors, a V segment was called functional when productive rearrangements were above 56.7%, and segregating when the standard deviation between donors exceeded 5%. A statistical classification framework was developed to diagnose cytomegalovirus status using the catalog of TCR beta chain sequences. In a later analysis, TCR nucleotide sequences were compared against IMGT/GENE-DB human TR gene sequences so that V and J genes could be assigned. In a later analysis, CDR3 sequences and most-parsimonious VDJ recombination scenarios were assigned using the TCRdist pipeline. A later analysis defined each TCR beta chain by its CDR3 amino acid sequence plus V-gene family, and excluded reads lacking a unique V-gene family. To address suspected cross-contamination and a sequencing artifact, a later analysis removed around 590 highly shared, low-generation-probability nucleotide sequences. A later analysis calculated a clonal expansion index for each public chain from normalized within-repertoire ranks of inferred template counts. A later analysis computed generation probabilities with a VDJ recombination model fitted to out-of-frame rearrangements, and checked the results against IGoR. In a later analysis, TCR-TCR, TCR-HLA and TCR-CMV co-occurrence was scored with hypergeometric tests, and a repertoire-size bias correction was applied to TCR pairs. In a later analysis, false discovery rates were estimated by permuting HLA or CMV assignments 20 times. In a later analysis, co-occurring TCRs were grouped using DBSCAN, with TCRdist sequence similarity added in when clustering inside HLA-allele-positive subsets. For co-occurrence clustering, repertoires with fewer than 30,000 or more than 120,000 public chains were excluded, along with a handful of repertoires with anomalous nucleotide sharing. The immuneACCESS repertoire file appears here via TCRdb, limited to in-frame rearrangements. These files lack a portion of the clones; in checked studies, under half of the deficit traces to unresolved V genes, and the cause of the others is not known. D and trimming were read from the DNA, whereas the V and J calls and clone size are those reported in that table. This sample's table carries about 140,000 clones. 2% to 2.5% of the sample comes from the top ten.

Notes on this clone: The specificity of this receptor is unknown.

The V and J segments used are TRBV6-1 and TRBJ2-3, with 11 junctional bases fitting TRBD1. Sequences were obtained from PBMCs. This receptor was identified in a woman younger than 30 in good health and CMV-seronegative. The bases are TGTGCCAGCAGGGAGGACAGGGGGCCCACAGATACGCAGTATTTT. Translated, this gives CASREDRGPTDTQYF.